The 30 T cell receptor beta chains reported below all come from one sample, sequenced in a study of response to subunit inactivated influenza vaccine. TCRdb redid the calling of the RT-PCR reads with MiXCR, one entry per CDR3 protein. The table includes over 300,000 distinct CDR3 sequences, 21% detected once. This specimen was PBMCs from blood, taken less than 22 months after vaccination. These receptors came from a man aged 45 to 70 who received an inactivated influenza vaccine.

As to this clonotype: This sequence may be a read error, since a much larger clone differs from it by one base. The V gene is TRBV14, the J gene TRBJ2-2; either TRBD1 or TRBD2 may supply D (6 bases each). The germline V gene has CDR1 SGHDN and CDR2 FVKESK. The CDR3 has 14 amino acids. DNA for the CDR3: TGTGCCAGCAGCCTCCGGACAGCAGGAGGGGATCTGTTTTTT. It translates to CASSLRTAGGDLFF.

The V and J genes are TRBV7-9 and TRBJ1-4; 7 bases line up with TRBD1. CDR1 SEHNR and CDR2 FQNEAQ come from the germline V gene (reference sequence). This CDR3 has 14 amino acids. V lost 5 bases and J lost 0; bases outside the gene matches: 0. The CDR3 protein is CASSQGATNEKLFF. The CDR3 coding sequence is TGTGCCAGCAGCCAGGGGGCAACTAATGAAAAACTGTTTTTT.

The CDR3 is CASSSYRVGEQYF. DNA for the CDR3: TGTGCCAGCAGTTCTTACAGGGTAGGCGAGCAGTACTTC. The chain links TRBV6-6 to TRBJ2-7; tentative D call: TRBD1 (6 bases). This CDR3 contains 13 residues. V was clipped by 4 bases and J by 6 bases, with 13 bases between them. CDR1 and CDR2 from the germline V gene are MNHNY and SVGAGI (reference sequence).

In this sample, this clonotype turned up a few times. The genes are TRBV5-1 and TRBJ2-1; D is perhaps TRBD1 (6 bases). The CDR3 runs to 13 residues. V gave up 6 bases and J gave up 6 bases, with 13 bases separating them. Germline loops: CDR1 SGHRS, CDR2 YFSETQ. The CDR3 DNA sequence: TGCGCCAGCACAACGGACAGAGTCAATGAGCAGTTCTTC. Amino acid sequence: CASTTDRVNEQFF.

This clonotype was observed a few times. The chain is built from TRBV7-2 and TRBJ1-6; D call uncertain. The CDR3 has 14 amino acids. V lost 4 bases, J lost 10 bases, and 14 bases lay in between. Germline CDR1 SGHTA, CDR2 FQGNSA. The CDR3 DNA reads TGTGCCAGCAGCTCTCCTCGAGCTGGGTCACCCCTCCACTTT. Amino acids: CASSSPRAGSPLHF.

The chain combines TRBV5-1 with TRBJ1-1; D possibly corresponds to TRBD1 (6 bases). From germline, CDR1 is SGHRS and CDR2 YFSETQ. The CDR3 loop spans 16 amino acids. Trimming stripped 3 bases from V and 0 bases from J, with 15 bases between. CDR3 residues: CASSYSQGFMNTEAFF. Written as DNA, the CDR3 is TGCGCCAGCAGCTACTCACAGGGATTTATGAACACTGAAGCTTTCTTT.

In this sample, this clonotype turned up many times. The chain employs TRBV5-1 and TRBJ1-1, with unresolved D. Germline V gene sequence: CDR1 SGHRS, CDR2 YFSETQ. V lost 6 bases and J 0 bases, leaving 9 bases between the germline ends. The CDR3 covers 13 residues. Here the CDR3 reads CASTQEMNTEAFF. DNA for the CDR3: TGCGCCAGCACTCAGGAGATGAACACTGAAGCTTTCTTT.

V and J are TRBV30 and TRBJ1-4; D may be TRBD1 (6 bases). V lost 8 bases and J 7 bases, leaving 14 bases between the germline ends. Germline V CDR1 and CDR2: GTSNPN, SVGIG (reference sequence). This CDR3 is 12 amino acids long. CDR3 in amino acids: CAGAGDSEKLFF. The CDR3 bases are TGTGCCGGGGCAGGGGATTCTGAAAAACTGTTTTTT.

The CDR3 is CASSQADVFGNVEQFF. The CDR3 bases are TGCGCCAGCAGCCAAGCGGACGTATTCGGTAATGTTGAGCAGTTCTTC. The rearrangement links TRBV4-1 to TRBJ2-1, with no clear D. CDR1 and CDR2 (germline): MGHRA, YSYEKL. This CDR3 region has 16 residues. V lost 1 base to trimming and J lost 9 bases, with 19 bases between them.

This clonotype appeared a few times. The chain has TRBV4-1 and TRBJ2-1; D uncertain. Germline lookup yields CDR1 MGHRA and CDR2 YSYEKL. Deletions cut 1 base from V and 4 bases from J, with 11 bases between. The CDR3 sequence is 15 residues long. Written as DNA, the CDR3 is TGCGCCAGCAGCCAAGTGGCAGAGCTGTACAATGAGCAGTTCTTC. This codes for CASSQVAELYNEQFF.

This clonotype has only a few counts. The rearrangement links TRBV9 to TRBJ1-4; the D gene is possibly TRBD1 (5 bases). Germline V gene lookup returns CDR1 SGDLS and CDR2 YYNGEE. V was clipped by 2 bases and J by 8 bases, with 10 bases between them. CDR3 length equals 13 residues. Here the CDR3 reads CASSVSGNEKLFF. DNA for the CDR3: TGTGCCAGCAGCGTCTCAGGGAACGAAAAACTGTTTTTT.

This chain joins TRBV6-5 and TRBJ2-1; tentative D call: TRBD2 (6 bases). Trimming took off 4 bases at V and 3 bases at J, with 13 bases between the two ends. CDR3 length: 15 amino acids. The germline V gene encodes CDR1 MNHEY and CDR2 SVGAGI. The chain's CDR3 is CASSFGTGFYNEQFF. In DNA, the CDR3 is TGTGCCAGCAGTTTTGGGACTGGGTTCTACAATGAGCAGTTCTTC.

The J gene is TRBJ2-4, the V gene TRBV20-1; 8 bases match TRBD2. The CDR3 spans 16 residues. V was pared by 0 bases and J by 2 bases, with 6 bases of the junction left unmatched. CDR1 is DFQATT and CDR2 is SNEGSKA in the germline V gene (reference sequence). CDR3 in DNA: TGCAGTGCTAGAGAAGGACGGGAGGGGTCCAAAAACATTCAGTACTTC. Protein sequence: CSAREGREGSKNIQYF.

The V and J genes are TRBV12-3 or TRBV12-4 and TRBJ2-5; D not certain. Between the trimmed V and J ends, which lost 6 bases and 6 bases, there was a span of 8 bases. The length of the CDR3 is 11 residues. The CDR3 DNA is TGTGCCAGCAGCTCACAGAAGACCCAGTACTTC. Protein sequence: CASSSQKTQYF.

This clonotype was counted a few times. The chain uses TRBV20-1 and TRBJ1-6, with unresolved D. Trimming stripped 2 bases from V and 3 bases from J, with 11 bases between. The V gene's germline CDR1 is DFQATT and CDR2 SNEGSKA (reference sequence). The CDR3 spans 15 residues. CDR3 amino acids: CSARRETNYNSPLHF. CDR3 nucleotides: TGCAGTGCTAGAAGGGAGACTAACTATAATTCACCCCTCCACTTT.

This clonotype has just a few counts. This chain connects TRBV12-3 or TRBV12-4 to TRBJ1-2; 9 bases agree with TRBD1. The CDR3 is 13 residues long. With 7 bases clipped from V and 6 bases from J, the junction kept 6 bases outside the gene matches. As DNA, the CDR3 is TGTGCCAGCAACGCGGGACAGGGCAATGGCTACACCTTC. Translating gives CASNAGQGNGYTF.

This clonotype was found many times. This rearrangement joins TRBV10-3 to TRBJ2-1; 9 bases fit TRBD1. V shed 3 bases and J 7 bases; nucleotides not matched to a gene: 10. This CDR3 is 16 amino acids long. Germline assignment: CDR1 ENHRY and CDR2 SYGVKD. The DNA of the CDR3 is TGTGCCATCAGTGATCCCCGCGACAGGGGGGGAAATGAGCAGTTCTTC. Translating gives CAISDPRDRGGNEQFF.

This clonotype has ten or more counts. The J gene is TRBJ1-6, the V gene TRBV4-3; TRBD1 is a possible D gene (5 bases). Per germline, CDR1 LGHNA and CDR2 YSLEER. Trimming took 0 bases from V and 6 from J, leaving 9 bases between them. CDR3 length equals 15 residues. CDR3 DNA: TGCGCCAGCAGCCAAGACGGGGGGAGTAATTCACCCCTCCACTTT. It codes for CASSQDGGSNSPLHF.

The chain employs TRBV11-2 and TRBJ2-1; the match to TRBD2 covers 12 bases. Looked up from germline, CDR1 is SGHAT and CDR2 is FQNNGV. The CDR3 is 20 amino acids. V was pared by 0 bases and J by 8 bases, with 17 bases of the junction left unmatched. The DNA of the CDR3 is TGTGCCAGCAGCTTAGATGCTGTATTCTGGCTAGCGGGGGGGCTGGATGAGCAGTTCTTC. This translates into CASSLDAVFWLAGGLDEQFF.

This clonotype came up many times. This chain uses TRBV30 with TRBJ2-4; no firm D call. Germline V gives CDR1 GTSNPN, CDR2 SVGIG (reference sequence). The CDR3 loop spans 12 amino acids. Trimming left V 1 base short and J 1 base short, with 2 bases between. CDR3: CAWSAAKNIQYF. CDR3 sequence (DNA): TGTGCCTGGAGTGCGGCCAAAAACATTCAGTACTTC.

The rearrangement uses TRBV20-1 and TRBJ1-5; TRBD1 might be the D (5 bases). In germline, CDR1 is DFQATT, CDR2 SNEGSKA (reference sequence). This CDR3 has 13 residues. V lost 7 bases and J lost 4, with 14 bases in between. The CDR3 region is CSGDPGGNQPQHF. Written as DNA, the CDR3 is TGCAGTGGCGACCCGGGGGGGAATCAGCCCCAGCATTTT.

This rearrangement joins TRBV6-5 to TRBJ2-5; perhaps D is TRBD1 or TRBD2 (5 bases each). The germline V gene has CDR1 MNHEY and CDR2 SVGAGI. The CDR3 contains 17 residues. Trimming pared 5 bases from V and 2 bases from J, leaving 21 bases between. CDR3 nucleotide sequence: TGTGCCAGCAGTACTTTCATTCGTCGGGGCGAACAAGAGACCCAGTACTTC. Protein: CASSTFIRRGEQETQYF.

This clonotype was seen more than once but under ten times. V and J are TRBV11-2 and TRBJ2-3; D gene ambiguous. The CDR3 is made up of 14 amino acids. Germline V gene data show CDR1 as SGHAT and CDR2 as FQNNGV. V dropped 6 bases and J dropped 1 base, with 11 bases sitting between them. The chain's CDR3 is CASRTRLGTDTQYF. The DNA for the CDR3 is TGTGCCAGCAGAACTCGCTTGGGCACAGATACGCAGTATTTT.

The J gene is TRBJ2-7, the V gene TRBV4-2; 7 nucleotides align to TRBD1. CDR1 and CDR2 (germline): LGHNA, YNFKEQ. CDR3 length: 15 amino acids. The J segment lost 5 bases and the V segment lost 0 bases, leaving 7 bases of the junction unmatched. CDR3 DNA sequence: TGTGCCAGCAGCCAAGATAATAGGGGGCACGACGAGCAGTACTTC. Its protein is CASSQDNRGHDEQYF.

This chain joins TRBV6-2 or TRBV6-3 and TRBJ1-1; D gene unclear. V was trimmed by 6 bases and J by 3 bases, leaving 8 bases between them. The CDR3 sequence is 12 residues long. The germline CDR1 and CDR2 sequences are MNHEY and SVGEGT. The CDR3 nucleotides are TGTGCCAGCAGGCCGGGGTACACTGAAGCTTTCTTT. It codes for CASRPGYTEAFF.

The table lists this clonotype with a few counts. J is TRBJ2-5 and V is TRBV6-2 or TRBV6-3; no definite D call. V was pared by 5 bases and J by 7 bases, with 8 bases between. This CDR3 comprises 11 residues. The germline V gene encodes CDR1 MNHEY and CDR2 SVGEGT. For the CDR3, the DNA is TGTGCCAGCAGTCCCTCGGGGACCCAGTACTTC. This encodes CASSPSGTQYF.

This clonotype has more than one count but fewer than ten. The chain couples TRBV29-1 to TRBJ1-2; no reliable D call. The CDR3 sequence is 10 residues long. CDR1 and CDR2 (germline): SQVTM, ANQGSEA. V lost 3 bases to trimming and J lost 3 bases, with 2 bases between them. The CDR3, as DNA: TGCAGCGTTGATGACTATGGCTACACCTTC. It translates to CSVDDYGYTF.

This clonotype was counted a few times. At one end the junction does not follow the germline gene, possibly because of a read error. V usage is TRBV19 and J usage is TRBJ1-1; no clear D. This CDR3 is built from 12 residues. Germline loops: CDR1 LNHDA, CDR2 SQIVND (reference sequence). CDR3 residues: CASSIPAGLARF. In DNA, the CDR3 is TGTGCCAGTAGTATTCCCGCAGGCCTGGCCCGGTTT. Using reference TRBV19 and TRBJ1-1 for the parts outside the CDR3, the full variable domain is DGGITQSPKYLFRKEGQNVTLSCEQNLNHDAMYWYRQDPGQGLRLIYYSQIVNDFQKGDIAEGYSVSREKKESFPLTVTSAQKNPTAFYLCASSIPAGLARFGQGTRLTVV.

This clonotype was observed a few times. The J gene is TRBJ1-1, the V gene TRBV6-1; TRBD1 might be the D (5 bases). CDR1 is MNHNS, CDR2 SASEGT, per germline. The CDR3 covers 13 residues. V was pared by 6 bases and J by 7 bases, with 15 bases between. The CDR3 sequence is CASSPGAYIEAFF. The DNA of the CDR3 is TGTGCCAGCAGCCCCGGGGCCTATATTGAAGCTTTCTTT.

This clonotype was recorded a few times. CDR3: CASSVETGGSAEAFF. CDR3 nucleotide sequence: TGTGCCAGCAGCGTAGAAACAGGGGGTAGTGCTGAAGCTTTCTTT. The chain couples TRBV9 to TRBJ1-1; 8 nucleotides agree with TRBD1. There are 15 residues in the CDR3. J was trimmed by 6 bases and V by 0 bases; bases with no gene match: 7. Germline loops: CDR1 SGDLS, CDR2 YYNGEE.